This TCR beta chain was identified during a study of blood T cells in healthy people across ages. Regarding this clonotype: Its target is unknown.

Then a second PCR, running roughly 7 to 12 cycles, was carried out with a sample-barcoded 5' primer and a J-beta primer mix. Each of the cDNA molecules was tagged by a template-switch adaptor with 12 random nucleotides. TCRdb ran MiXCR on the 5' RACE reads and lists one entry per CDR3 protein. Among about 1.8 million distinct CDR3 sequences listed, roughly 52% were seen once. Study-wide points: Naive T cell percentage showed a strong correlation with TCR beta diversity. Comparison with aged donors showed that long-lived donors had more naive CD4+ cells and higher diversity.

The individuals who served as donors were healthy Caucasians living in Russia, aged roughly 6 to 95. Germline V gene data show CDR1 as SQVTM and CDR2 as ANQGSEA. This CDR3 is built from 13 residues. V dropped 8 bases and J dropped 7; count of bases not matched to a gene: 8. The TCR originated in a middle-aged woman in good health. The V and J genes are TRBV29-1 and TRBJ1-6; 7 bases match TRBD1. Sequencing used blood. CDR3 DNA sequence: TGCAGCATTACGACAGGGCCGAATTCACCCCTCCACTTT. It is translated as CSITTGPNSPLHF.